This paragraph covers one T cell receptor beta chain sequence. What it binds is unknown. The record originates from a study of cytomegalovirus exposure and HLA in healthy donors. Overall study results and limits: According to reports, the classifier identified cytomegalovirus status with high specificity and sensitivity. Many donors shared some public TCRs, even though most TCR sequences were rare. A later analysis found first-cohort TCR clusters tended to co-occur in the 90 to 150 validation repertoires. Around 160 TCR beta chains were listed as cytomegalovirus-associated.

Assay: immunoSEQ multiplex PCR; the TCRdb copy retains only in-frame clones and omits some. The sample lists some 250,000 clones; approximately 83% were seen once. Germline CDR1 and CDR2: KGHSH and LQKENI. The CDR3 contains 15 residues. V gave up 0 bases and J gave up 6 bases; unmatched junction bases: 4. What was sequenced was PBMCs. The clonotype originates from a woman younger than 45 in good health and CMV-seropositive. The chain combines TRBV18 with TRBJ2-7; 11 positions agree with TRBD2. CDR3 nucleotide sequence: TGTGCCAGCTCACCACCTTCACTAGCGGGAGTCGAGCAGTACTTC. It is translated as CASSPPSLAGVEQYF.